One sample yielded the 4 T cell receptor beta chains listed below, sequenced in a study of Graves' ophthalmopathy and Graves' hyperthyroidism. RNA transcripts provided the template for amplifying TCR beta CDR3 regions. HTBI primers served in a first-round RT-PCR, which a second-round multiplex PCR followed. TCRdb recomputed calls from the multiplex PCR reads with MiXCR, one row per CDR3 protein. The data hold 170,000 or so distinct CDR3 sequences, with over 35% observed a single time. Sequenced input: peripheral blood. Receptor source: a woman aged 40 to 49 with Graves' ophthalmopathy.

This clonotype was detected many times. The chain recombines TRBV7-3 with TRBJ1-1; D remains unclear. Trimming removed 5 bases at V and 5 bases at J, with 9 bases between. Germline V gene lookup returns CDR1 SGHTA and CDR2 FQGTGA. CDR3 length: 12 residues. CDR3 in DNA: TGTGCCAGCAGCGGCAGAGGGACTGAAGCTTTCTTT. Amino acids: CASSGRGTEAFF.

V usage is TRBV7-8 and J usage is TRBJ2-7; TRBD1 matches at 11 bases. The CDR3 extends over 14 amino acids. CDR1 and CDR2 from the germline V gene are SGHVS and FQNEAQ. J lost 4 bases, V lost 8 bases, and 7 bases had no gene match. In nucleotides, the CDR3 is TGTGCCAGCGGCCTCCGGGACAGGGGGTACGAGCAGTACTTC. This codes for CASGLRDRGYEQYF.

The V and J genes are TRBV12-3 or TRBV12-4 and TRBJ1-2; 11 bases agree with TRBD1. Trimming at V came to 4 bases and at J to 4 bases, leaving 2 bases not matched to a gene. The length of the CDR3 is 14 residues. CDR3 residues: CASSWTGGGYGYTF. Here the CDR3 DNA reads TGTGCCAGCAGTTGGACAGGGGGCGGCTATGGCTACACCTTC.

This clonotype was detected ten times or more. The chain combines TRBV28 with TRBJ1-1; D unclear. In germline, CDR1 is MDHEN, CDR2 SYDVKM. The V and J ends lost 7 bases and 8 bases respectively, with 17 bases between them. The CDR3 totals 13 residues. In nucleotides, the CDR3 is TGTGCCAGCAACCCCGGCATGGGAGAAGAAGCTTTCTTT. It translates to CASNPGMGEEAFF.